This entry lists 20 T cell receptor beta chains sequenced from one sample in a study of blood T cell repertoires in COVID-19. This table comes from immunoSEQ multiplex PCR, and its TCRdb copy is limited to in-frame clones, with some not included. The table records about 300,000 clones, roughly nine tenths of them present only once. The source material was PBMCs or T cells enriched from blood (not recorded which). The receptor set was obtained from a woman between 25 and 40 years old who had recovered from COVID-19.

The count of this clone is one. This chain links TRBV7-2 with TRBJ1-2; possible D gene TRBD1, 5 bases. Trimming took 1 base from V and 3 from J, leaving 12 bases between them. CDR1 and CDR2 (germline): SGHTA, FQGNSA. This CDR3 region has 15 residues. Here the CDR3 DNA reads TGTGCCAGCAGCTTAGTGTCAGGGTATGACTATGGCTACACCTTC. It encodes CASSLVSGYDYGYTF.

Turning to this clone: Different DNA sequences within this sample yield the same CDR3. The chain combines TRBV18 with TRBJ1-1; TRBD1 matches at 7 bases. CDR3 length equals 15 residues. The V gene's germline CDR1 is KGHSH and CDR2 LQKENI. Trimming took 3 bases from V and 0 from J; bases not matched to a gene: 4. CDR3 in DNA: TGTGCCAGCTCACCGACAGGGACCATGAACACTGAAGCTTTCTTT. Translated: CASSPTGTMNTEAFF.

This clone has a single count. V usage is TRBV6-2 or TRBV6-3 and J usage is TRBJ1-1; unclear D gene. V was trimmed by 5 bases and J by 4 bases, leaving 11 bases between them. CDR3 length equals 13 residues. Germline values: CDR1 MNHEY, CDR2 SVGEGT. In nucleotides, the CDR3 is TGTGCCAGCAGTGAGTCCCCGTCCACTGAAGCTTTCTTT. Translated, it gives CASSESPSTEAFF.

CDR3 sequence reads: CAWRSSGGTDTQYF. The DNA of the CDR3 is TGTGCCTGGAGAAGTAGCGGGGGCACAGATACGCAGTATTTT. This rearrangement joins TRBV30 to TRBJ2-3, with 8 positions matching TRBD2. The CDR3 sequence is 14 residues long. Looked up from germline, CDR1 is GTSNPN and CDR2 is SVGIG (reference sequence). The trim removed 3 bases at V and 1 base at J, leaving 3 bases unmatched.

V and J are TRBV30 and TRBJ2-6, with TRBD1 as a possible D gene (5 bases). Germline CDR1 reads GTSNPN; CDR2 reads SVGIG (reference sequence). This CDR3 is 16 amino acids long. Deletions cut 4 bases from V and 1 base from J, with 14 bases between. The CDR3 protein is CAWNRNSGSGANVLTF. The CDR3 DNA reads TGTGCCTGGAACAGGAACAGTGGTTCTGGGGCCAACGTCCTGACTTTC.

This chain links TRBV20-1 with TRBJ2-1; 7 positions agree with TRBD1. V dropped 3 bases and J dropped 10; count of bases not matched to a gene: 3. In germline, CDR1 is DFQATT, CDR2 SNEGSKA (reference sequence). The CDR3 runs 11 residues. The CDR3 region is CSARGQLEQFF. The CDR3 DNA reads as TGCAGTGCTAGGGGACAGTTGGAGCAGTTCTTC.

The chain is built from TRBV7-2 and TRBJ2-4; D uncertain. Trimming left V 5 bases short and J 6 bases short, with 17 bases between. CDR3 length equals 15 residues. CDR1 is SGHTA and CDR2 is FQGNSA in the germline V gene. CDR3 sequence reads: CASSPLDTNRNIQYF. As DNA, the CDR3 is TGTGCCAGCAGCCCTTTAGACACCAATAGAAACATTCAGTACTTC.

The V call is TRBV28, the J call TRBJ1-5; unclear D gene. Trimming cost V 9 bases and J 3 bases, with 9 bases left between them. Germline assignment: CDR1 MDHEN and CDR2 SYDVKM. The CDR3 contains 12 residues. CDR3 bases: TGTGCCAGTCGAGGCAACAATCAGCCCCAGCATTTT. It encodes CASRGNNQPQHF.

This sequence joins TRBV4-1 and TRBJ2-3, with 8 bases fitting TRBD2. The CDR3 has 17 residues. Germline values: CDR1 MGHRA, CDR2 YSYEKL. With V trimmed by 4 bases and J by 3 bases, 12 bases remained unmatched. The CDR3 is CASSRFIAGGGTDTQYF. CDR3 in DNA: TGCGCCAGCAGCCGGTTTATCGCGGGGGGTGGGACAGATACGCAGTATTTT.

The CDR3 nucleotides read TGTGCCAGCAGCTGGACAGCCACAAACTATGGCTACACCTTC. Amino acids: CASSWTATNYGYTF. This rearrangement joins TRBV11-2 to TRBJ1-2; possibly TRBD1 for D (6 bases). CDR3 length equals 14 residues. CDR1 is SGHAT and CDR2 is FQNNGV in the germline V gene. V lost 4 bases and J 2 bases, leaving 11 bases between the germline ends.

This clone was observed a handful of times. The chain links TRBV6-5 to TRBJ1-2; possibly TRBD1 for D (6 bases). Germline V gene data show CDR1 as MNHEY and CDR2 as SVGAGI. The CDR3 length is 14 residues. V was trimmed by 6 bases and J by 8 bases, leaving 19 bases between them. CDR3 DNA sequence: TGTGCCAGCAGCCCAGGGGCCCTATCGGGGGGCTACACCTTC. Amino acid sequence: CASSPGALSGGYTF.

This clone has a handful of counts. Here the CDR3 reads CASSGPGQGITEAFF. In DNA form, the CDR3 reads TGTGCCAGCAGTGGACCCGGACAGGGGATCACTGAAGCTTTCTTT. The rearrangement uses TRBV6-2 or TRBV6-3 and TRBJ1-1; 9 bases line up with TRBD1. Germline V gives CDR1 MNHEY, CDR2 SVGEGT. V trimming: 5 bases; J trimming: 4 bases; junction bases outside the gene matches: 8. The CDR3 runs 15 residues.

This clone showed up just once. The V gene is TRBV7-8, the J gene TRBJ1-6; D unclear. Trimming removed 4 bases from V and 0 bases from J, with 13 bases in between. CDR1 is SGHVS, CDR2 FQNEAQ, per germline. The CDR3 covers 17 residues. The CDR3 is CASSSLPGSSYNSPLHF. The CDR3 nucleotides are TGTGCCAGCAGCTCCCTCCCGGGGAGCTCCTATAATTCACCCCTCCACTTT. The whole variable domain, filled in from reference TRBV7-8 and TRBJ1-6, reads GAGVSQSPRYKVAKRGQDVALRCDPISGHVSLFWYQQALGQGPEFLTYFQNEAQLDKSGLPSDRFFAERPEGSVSTLKIQRTQQEDSAVYLCASSSLPGSSYNSPLHFGNGTRLTVT.

The rearrangement joins TRBV5-4 to TRBJ1-3; TRBD1 agrees at 7 bases. Unmatched junction bases numbered 4, after V lost 4 bases and J lost 0 bases. This CDR3 contains 15 residues. Germline V lookup: CDR1 SGHNT, CDR2 YYREEE (reference sequence). The CDR3 loop is CASSAGQPSGNTIYF. The CDR3 region has the DNA TGTGCCAGCAGCGCGGGACAGCCCTCTGGAAACACCATATATTTT.

The V gene is TRBV7-9, the J gene TRBJ2-5; 12 nucleotides agree with TRBD2. The CDR3 is made up of 15 amino acids. The germline CDR1 and CDR2 sequences are SEHNR and FQNEAQ (reference sequence). After removal of 5 bases from V and 1 base from J, the junction contained 2 bases not matched to a gene. The DNA of the CDR3 is TGTGCCAGCAGCCCACTAGCGGGGGGCCAAGAGACCCAGTACTTC. This encodes CASSPLAGGQETQYF.

This clone occurred a few times. The chain links TRBV11-2 to TRBJ1-2, with 10 bases lining up with TRBD1. The CDR3 is 13 residues long. Germline CDR1 reads SGHAT; CDR2 reads FQNNGV. Unmatched junction bases numbered 4, after V lost 5 bases and J lost 7 bases. The CDR3 nucleotides read TGTGCCAGCAGCCTCGGGACAGGGGCTGGCTACACCTTC. This gives the protein CASSLGTGAGYTF. Combining the CDR3 with reference TRBV11-2 and TRBJ1-2 gives the whole variable domain EAGVAQSPRYKIIEKRQSVAFWCNPISGHATLYWYQQILGQGPKLLIQFQNNGVVDDSQLPKDRFSAERLKGVDSTLKIQPAKLEDSAVYLCASSLGTGAGYTFGSGTRLTVV.

The gene calls are TRBV7-9 and TRBJ1-1; 9 bases are shared with TRBD1. Germline-derived CDR1 and CDR2 are SEHNR and FQNEAQ (reference sequence). The V and J ends lost 6 bases and 4 bases, in that order; junction bases with no gene match: 9. The length of the CDR3 is 15 residues. CDR3 loop: CASSRQGVWGTEAFF. CDR3 nucleotides: TGTGCCAGCAGTAGACAGGGGGTATGGGGCACTGAAGCTTTCTTT.

For the CDR3, the DNA is TGTGCCTGGAGGATGTTTTGGGGACAGGGGGGGGCCAACTATGGCTACACCTTC. Protein sequence: CAWRMFWGQGGANYGYTF. The chain has TRBV30 and TRBJ1-2, with 11 bases matching TRBD1. The germline V gene has CDR1 GTSNPN and CDR2 SVGIG (reference sequence). The V gene end was trimmed by 3 bases and the J gene end by 2 bases; junction bases not matched to a gene: 14. The CDR3 has 18 amino acids.

The chain joins TRBV5-4 to TRBJ1-1; D uncertain. The length of the CDR3 is 14 residues. Germline V gives CDR1 SGHNT, CDR2 YYREEE (reference sequence). The V end lost 1 base, the J end lost 1 base, and 8 bases lay between the germline ends. The CDR3 sequence: CASSLIQTNTEAFF. The CDR3 nucleotides are TGTGCCAGCAGCTTGATACAGACGAACACTGAAGCTTTCTTT. Together with reference TRBV5-4 and TRBJ1-1, the CDR3 gives the full variable domain: ETGVTQSPTHLIKTRGQQVTLRCSSQSGHNTVSWYQQALGQGPQFIFQYYREEENGRGNFPPRFSGLQFPNYSSELNVNALELDDSALYLCASSLIQTNTEAFFGQGTRLTVV.

CDR3 nucleotides: TGTGCCAGTAGTTACCGGGCACAGGGCCGGTACGAGCAGTACTTC. It yields the protein CASSYRAQGRYEQYF. The chain employs TRBV19 and TRBJ2-7; TRBD1 might be the D (6 bases). The CDR3 is 15 residues long. V dropped 5 bases and J dropped 4 bases, with 18 bases sitting between them. Germline lookup yields CDR1 LNHDA and CDR2 SQIVND (reference sequence).